A single sample is the source of the 29 T cell receptor beta chains below, sequenced in a study of blood T cell repertoires in COVID-19. Assay: immunoSEQ multiplex PCR; the TCRdb copy retains only in-frame clones and omits some. The table records some 100,000 clones, 85% to 90% of them present only once. Sequencing was carried out using peripheral blood. Receptors originate from a woman aged 80 or over with active COVID-19.

This chain links TRBV24-1 with TRBJ2-3; D is perhaps TRBD1 (6 bases). Germline-derived CDR1 and CDR2 are KGHDR and SFDVKD. Trimming stripped 3 bases from V and 2 bases from J, with 14 bases between. The CDR3 is made up of 16 amino acids. The CDR3 DNA is TGTGCCACCAGTGATCCGGGACACGATTTCACAGATACGCAGTATTTT. Protein sequence: CATSDPGHDFTDTQYF.

V gene TRBV19 combines with J gene TRBJ2-5, with TRBD2 matching over 7 bases. Germline values: CDR1 LNHDA, CDR2 SQIVND (reference sequence). The CDR3 loop spans 13 amino acids. V lost 7 bases and J lost 4; bases outside the gene matches: 6. Here the CDR3 reads CASTAGVGETQYF. Written as DNA, the CDR3 is TGTGCCAGTACGGCGGGAGTTGGAGAGACCCAGTACTTC.

This clone was recorded a few times. V is TRBV5-1 and J is TRBJ1-1, with TRBD1 matching over 7 bases. In germline, CDR1 is SGHRS, CDR2 YFSETQ. This CDR3 region has 14 residues. V shed 3 bases and J 3 bases; nucleotides not matched to a gene: 5. CDR3 coding DNA: TGCGCCAGCAGCTCGATTACAGGGGACACTGAAGCTTTCTTT. Amino acid sequence: CASSSITGDTEAFF.

This sequence joins TRBV7-2 and TRBJ1-2; D remains unclear. The CDR3 contains 13 residues. Germline V lookup: CDR1 SGHTA, CDR2 FQGNSA. The V end was cut by 1 base, the J end by 7 bases, with 10 bases between. CDR3 protein: CASSLVSGSGYTF. CDR3 DNA sequence: TGTGCCAGCAGCTTAGTTTCTGGGAGTGGCTACACCTTC.

The chain employs TRBV19 and TRBJ2-1; TRBD2 is a possible D gene (5 bases). There are 14 residues in the CDR3. Germline CDR1 LNHDA, CDR2 SQIVND (reference sequence). The V end was cut by 4 bases, the J end by 2 bases, with 9 bases between. The CDR3 DNA is TGTGCCAGTAGTACGGACTCCCCCTACAATGAGCAGTTCTTC. Residues: CASSTDSPYNEQFF.

This rearrangement joins TRBV7-2 to TRBJ1-3; tentatively, D is TRBD1 (5 bases). Germline V gene sequence: CDR1 SGHTA, CDR2 FQGNSA. The CDR3 length is 13 residues. V was cut by 5 bases and J by 4 bases, with 9 bases left in between. The CDR3 protein is CASSRTRGNTIYF. CDR3 DNA sequence: TGTGCCAGCAGCCGGACACGAGGAAACACCATATATTTT.

The V and J genes are TRBV10-3 and TRBJ1-1, with 11 bases matching TRBD1. The CDR3 is 15 residues long. V was pared by 2 bases and J by 8 bases, with 7 bases of the junction left unmatched. Per the germline V gene, CDR1 is ENHRY and CDR2 is SYGVKD. CDR3 DNA: TGTGCCATCAGTGAGCTGGGACAGGGGGAGGCCGAAGCTTTCTTT. Its translation is CAISELGQGEAEAFF.

The chain couples TRBV25-1 to TRBJ2-1, with 12 bases that match TRBD1. V shed 6 bases, J shed 11 bases, and the junction held 8 bases outside the gene matches. This CDR3 is built from 14 residues. In germline, CDR1 is MGHDK, CDR2 SYGVNS. The CDR3, as DNA: TGTGCCAGCAGCGACGGGACAGGGGGCGCGAAGCAGTTCTTC. Encoded protein: CASSDGTGGAKQFF.

V is TRBV3-1 (or the pseudogene TRBV3-2) and J is TRBJ2-5; 12 nucleotides agree with TRBD2. The V gene end was trimmed by 1 base and the J gene end by 5 bases; junction bases not matched to a gene: 5. This CDR3 spans 16 amino acids. Germline loops: CDR1 LGHDT, CDR2 YNNKEL (reference sequence). CDR3 sequence (DNA): TGTGCCAGCAGCCAAGGACTAGCGGGAGCCTGGGAGACCCAGTACTTC. Encoded protein: CASSQGLAGAWETQYF.

The chain joins TRBV5-6 to TRBJ2-7, with D hard to call. The CDR3 length is 12 residues. Germline values: CDR1 SGHDT, CDR2 YYEEEE. The V gene lost 2 bases and the J gene lost 3 bases, with 6 bases spanning the gap. The CDR3 spells CASSFLIYEQYF. CDR3 coding DNA: TGTGCCAGCAGCTTCCTAATCTACGAGCAGTACTTC.

J is TRBJ2-7 and V is TRBV5-5; 8 bases match TRBD2. The germline CDR1 and CDR2 sequences are SGHKS and YYEKEE (reference sequence). The trim removed 3 bases at V and 5 bases at J, leaving 7 bases unmatched. The CDR3 has 14 amino acids. In DNA form, the CDR3 reads TGTGCCAGCAGCTCTGTAGCGGGAAAGGACGAGCAGTACTTC. It is translated as CASSSVAGKDEQYF.

CDR3 coding DNA: TGTGCCAGCACCCTTTCTGCGGTGGGAGATACGCAGTATTTT. Translated, it gives CASTLSAVGDTQYF. The chain carries TRBV6-5 and TRBJ2-3; the D is unclear. V was trimmed by 7 bases and J by 5 bases, leaving 16 bases between them. This CDR3 contains 14 residues. Germline values: CDR1 MNHEY, CDR2 SVGAGI.

The chain links TRBV6-5 to TRBJ1-2; D uncertain. The germline V gene encodes CDR1 MNHEY and CDR2 SVGAGI. This CDR3 has 13 residues. Trimming shortened V by 4 bases and J by 1 base, and 7 bases separated the two germline ends. CDR3 sequence reads: CASSLQVNYGYTF. In nucleotides, the CDR3 is TGTGCCAGCAGTTTGCAGGTTAACTATGGCTACACCTTC.

V is TRBV28 and J is TRBJ2-7, with 11 bases fitting TRBD1. V lost 7 bases, J lost 5 bases, and 7 bases stayed unmatched. CDR3 length equals 14 residues. In germline, CDR1 is MDHEN, CDR2 SYDVKM. For the CDR3, the DNA is TGTGCCAGCAACACTAGGACAGGGGGCAACGAGCAGTACTTC. Translation: CASNTRTGGNEQYF.

This clone is a singleton in its sample. The rearrangement links TRBV6-2 or TRBV6-3 to TRBJ2-6; D gene ambiguous. The CDR3 has 14 amino acids. CDR1 is MNHEY, CDR2 SVGEGT, per germline. Trimming stripped 2 bases from V and 0 bases from J, with 2 bases between. The CDR3 DNA follows: TGTGCCAGCAGTTACCACTCTGGGGCCAACGTCCTGACTTTC. This translates into CASSYHSGANVLTF.

V usage is TRBV3-1 (or the pseudogene TRBV3-2) and J usage is TRBJ2-3; D ambiguous. V shed 5 bases and J shed 0 bases, with 15 bases lying between them. Germline values: CDR1 LGHDT, CDR2 YNNKEL (reference sequence). The CDR3 contains 16 residues. CDR3 coding DNA: TGTGCCAGCAGCGATGAGCGTGTGACTAGCACAGATACGCAGTATTTT. Encoded protein: CASSDERVTSTDTQYF.

The J gene is TRBJ2-1, the V gene TRBV29-1; TRBD2 matches 13 bases. The CDR3 spans 18 residues. V lost 6 bases, J lost 6 bases, and 17 bases stayed unmatched. Germline-derived CDR1 and CDR2 are SQVTM and ANQGSEA. The CDR3 DNA follows: TGCAGCGTCCAAAGGTGGGGGACTAGCGGGATCCGTGGCAATGAGCAGTTCTTC. Amino acids: CSVQRWGTSGIRGNEQFF.

The chain couples TRBV30 to TRBJ1-2, with 11 bases identical to TRBD1. CDR1 GTSNPN and CDR2 SVGIG come from the germline V gene (reference sequence). The length of the CDR3 is 16 residues. J was trimmed by 4 bases and V by 0 bases; bases with no gene match: 7. CDR3 residues: CAWSVRRTGGLYGYTF. CDR3 nucleotide sequence: TGTGCCTGGAGTGTACGGCGGACAGGGGGCCTCTATGGCTACACCTTC.

The V gene is TRBV5-1, the J gene TRBJ2-7, with TRBD1 matching over 8 bases. V shed 5 bases and J 0 bases; nucleotides not matched to a gene: 4. Looked up from germline, CDR1 is SGHRS and CDR2 is YFSETQ. The CDR3 runs to 14 residues. The CDR3 region has the DNA TGCGCCAGCAGTGGACAGGGCCTCTCCTACGAGCAGTACTTC. Its translation: CASSGQGLSYEQYF.

A single count supports this clone. V is TRBV28 and J is TRBJ1-2; D is ambiguous. V was clipped by 2 bases and J by 3 bases, with 10 bases between them. The length of the CDR3 is 14 residues. Germline lookup yields CDR1 MDHEN and CDR2 SYDVKM. Here the CDR3 reads CASSLIQQDYGYTF. The CDR3 DNA reads TGTGCCAGCAGTTTAATTCAGCAGGACTATGGCTACACCTTC.

The chain has TRBV28 and TRBJ1-5; TRBD1 is a possible D gene (5 bases). Germline CDR1 MDHEN, CDR2 SYDVKM. Trimming shortened V by 6 bases and J by 10 bases, and 19 bases separated the two germline ends. This CDR3 contains 14 residues. The CDR3 region has the DNA TGTGCCAGCAGACAAGGGGCTGCGGTAGGTCCCCAGCATTTT. Translating it yields CASRQGAAVGPQHF.

The V call is TRBV7-8, the J call TRBJ2-1, with TRBD2 identical over 7 bases. The CDR3 has 17 amino acids. The germline gives CDR1 SGHVS, CDR2 FQNEAQ. The ends lost 5 bases at V and 0 bases at J; junction bases unmatched: 10. CDR3 in amino acids: CASSPRASGNSYNEQFF. The DNA for the CDR3 is TGTGCCAGCAGCCCCCGGGCTAGCGGAAACTCCTACAATGAGCAGTTCTTC.

The V gene is TRBV27, the J gene TRBJ2-2; D gene unclear. The CDR3 extends over 14 amino acids. V lost 2 bases to trimming and J lost 1 base, with 5 bases between them. Germline V gene data show CDR1 as MNHEY and CDR2 as SMNVEV (reference sequence). The CDR3 DNA follows: TGTGCCAGCAGTTTAGTACAGAACACCGGGGAGCTGTTTTTT. Its protein product is CASSLVQNTGELFF.

The chain uses TRBV7-2 and TRBJ2-1, with a tentative D call TRBD1 (5 bases). V shed 5 bases and J shed 8 bases, with 16 bases lying between them. The CDR3 spans 14 residues. Per germline, CDR1 SGHTA and CDR2 FQGNSA. CDR3 loop: CASSTRTQGYEQFF. CDR3 nucleotides: TGTGCCAGCAGCACCCGAACTCAGGGCTATGAGCAGTTCTTC.

The chain joins TRBV5-1 to TRBJ2-3; 7 bases align to TRBD1. Looked up from germline, CDR1 is SGHRS and CDR2 is YFSETQ. Trimming at V came to 4 bases and at J to 2 bases, leaving 7 bases not matched to a gene. The CDR3 has 15 amino acids. The CDR3: CASSQEDRYTDTQYF. For the CDR3, the DNA is TGCGCCAGCAGCCAAGAGGACAGGTACACAGATACGCAGTATTTT.

The genes are TRBV5-4 and TRBJ2-1; 10 nucleotides line up with TRBD2. Per germline, CDR1 SGHNT and CDR2 YYREEE (reference sequence). V shed 4 bases and J 9 bases; nucleotides not matched to a gene: 16. This CDR3 has 17 residues. The CDR3 bases are TGTGCCAGCAGCCGCGGCAGGGGGGCTAGCGGGAGTCCTGAGCAGTTCTTC. Protein product: CASSRGRGASGSPEQFF. The whole variable domain, remainder taken from reference TRBV5-4 and TRBJ2-1, is ETGVTQSPTHLIKTRGQQVTLRCSSQSGHNTVSWYQQALGQGPQFIFQYYREEENGRGNFPPRFSGLQFPNYSSELNVNALELDDSALYLCASSRGRGASGSPEQFFGPGTRLTVL.

A single count supports this clone. The V gene is TRBV5-3, the J gene TRBJ2-7; D is uncertain. TRBV5-3 is an ORF; its function is uncertain. V dropped 2 bases and J dropped 0 bases, with 15 bases sitting between them. The CDR3 is made up of 16 amino acids. CDR3 sequence (DNA): TGTGCCAGAAGCTTCGGCGTTGTTGACTCCTCCTACGAGCAGTACTTC. This gives the protein CARSFGVVDSSYEQYF.

This clone showed up just once. V is TRBV7-2 and J is TRBJ2-4, with 7 bases lining up with TRBD1. Germline loops: CDR1 SGHTA, CDR2 FQGNSA. The junction had 6 bases not matched to a gene; V was cut back by 4 bases and J by 0 bases. The CDR3 spans 16 residues. The CDR3 region has the DNA TGTGCCAGCAGCTCCTCCGGGACAGCAGCCAAAAACATTCAGTACTTC. Protein product: CASSSSGTAAKNIQYF.

The chain employs TRBV7-2 and TRBJ2-3; D unresolved. The V gene lost 1 base and the J gene lost 0 bases, with 5 bases spanning the gap. This CDR3 region has 14 residues. From germline, CDR1 is SGHTA and CDR2 FQGNSA. In DNA, the CDR3 is TGTGCCAGCAGCTTAGACCGGAGCACAGATACGCAGTATTTT. Translating it yields CASSLDRSTDTQYF.